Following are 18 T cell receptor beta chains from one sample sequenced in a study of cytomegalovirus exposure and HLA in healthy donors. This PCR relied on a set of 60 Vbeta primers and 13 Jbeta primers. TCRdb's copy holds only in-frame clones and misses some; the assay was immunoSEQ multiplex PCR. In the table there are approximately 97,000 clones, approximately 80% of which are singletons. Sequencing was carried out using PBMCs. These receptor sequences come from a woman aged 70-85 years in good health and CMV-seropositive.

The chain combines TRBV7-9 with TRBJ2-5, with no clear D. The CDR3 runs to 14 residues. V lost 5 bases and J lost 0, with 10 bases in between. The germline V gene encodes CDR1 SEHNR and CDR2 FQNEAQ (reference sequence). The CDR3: CASSPTLYQETQYF. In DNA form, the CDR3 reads TGTGCCAGCAGCCCGACATTGTACCAAGAGACCCAGTACTTC.

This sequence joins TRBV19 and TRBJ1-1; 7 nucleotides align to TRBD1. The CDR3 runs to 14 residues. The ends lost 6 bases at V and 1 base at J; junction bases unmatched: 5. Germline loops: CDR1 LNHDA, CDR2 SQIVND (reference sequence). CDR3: CASRLGQSNTEAFF. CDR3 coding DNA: TGTGCCAGTAGGCTGGGACAGTCGAACACTGAAGCTTTCTTT.

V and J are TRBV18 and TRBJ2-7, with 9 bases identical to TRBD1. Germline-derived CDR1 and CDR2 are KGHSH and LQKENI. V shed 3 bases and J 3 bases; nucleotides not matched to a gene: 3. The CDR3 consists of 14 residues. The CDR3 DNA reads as TGTGCCAGCTCACCGACAGGGGGAGGCTACGAGCAGTACTTC. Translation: CASSPTGGGYEQYF. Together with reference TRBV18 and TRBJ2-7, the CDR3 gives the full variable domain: NAGVMQNPRHLVRRRGQEARLRCSPMKGHSHVYWYRQLPEEGLKFMVYLQKENIIDESGMPKERFSAEFPKEGPSILRIQQVVRGDSAAYFCASSPTGGGYEQYFGPGTRLTVT.

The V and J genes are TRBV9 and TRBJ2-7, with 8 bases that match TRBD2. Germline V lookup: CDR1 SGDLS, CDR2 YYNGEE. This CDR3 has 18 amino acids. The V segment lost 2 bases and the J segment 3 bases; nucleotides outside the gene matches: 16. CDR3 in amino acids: CASSVPYQREREDYEQYF. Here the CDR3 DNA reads TGTGCCAGCAGCGTCCCCTACCAGCGGGAGCGTGAGGACTACGAGCAGTACTTC.

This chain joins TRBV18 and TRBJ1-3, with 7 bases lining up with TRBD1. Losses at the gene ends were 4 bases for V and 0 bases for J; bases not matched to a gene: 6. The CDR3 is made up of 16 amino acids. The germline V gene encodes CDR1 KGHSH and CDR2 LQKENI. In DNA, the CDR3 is TGTGCCAGCTCACGGGACAGCTTGAGCTCTGGAAACACCATATATTTT. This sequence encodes CASSRDSLSSGNTIYF. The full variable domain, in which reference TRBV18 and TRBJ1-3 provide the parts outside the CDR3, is NAGVMQNPRHLVRRRGQEARLRCSPMKGHSHVYWYRQLPEEGLKFMVYLQKENIIDESGMPKERFSAEFPKEGPSILRIQQVVRGDSAAYFCASSRDSLSSGNTIYFGEGSWLTVV.

CDR3 coding DNA: TGTGCCAGCAGCGAGCAGACAGGGGTTTCACCCCTCCACTTT. Translation: CASSEQTGVSPLHF. The V gene is TRBV9, the J gene TRBJ1-6; 8 bases agree with TRBD1. The CDR3 length is 14 residues. The V gene's germline CDR1 is SGDLS and CDR2 YYNGEE. With V trimmed by 3 bases and J by 9 bases, 5 bases remained unmatched. The whole variable domain, filled in from reference TRBV9 and TRBJ1-6, reads DSGVTQTPKHLITATGQRVTLRCSPRSGDLSVYWYQQSLDQGLQFLIQYYNGEERAKGNILERFSAQQFPDLHSELNLSSLELGDSALYFCASSEQTGVSPLHFGNGTRLTVT.

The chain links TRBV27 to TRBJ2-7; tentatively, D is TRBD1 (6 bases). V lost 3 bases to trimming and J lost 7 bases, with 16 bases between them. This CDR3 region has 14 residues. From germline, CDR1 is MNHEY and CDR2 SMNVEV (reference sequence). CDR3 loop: CASSFGRGSLEQYF. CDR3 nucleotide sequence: TGTGCCAGCAGTTTCGGCAGGGGTAGTCTAGAGCAGTACTTC.

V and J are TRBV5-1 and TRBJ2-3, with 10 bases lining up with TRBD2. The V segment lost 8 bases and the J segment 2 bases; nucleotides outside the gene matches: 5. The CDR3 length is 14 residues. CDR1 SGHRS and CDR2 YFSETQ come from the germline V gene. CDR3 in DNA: TGCGCCAGTAGGACTAGCGGAACCACAGATACGCAGTATTTT. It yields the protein CASRTSGTTDTQYF. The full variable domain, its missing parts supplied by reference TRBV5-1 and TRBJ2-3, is KAGVTQTPRYLIKTRGQQVTLSCSPISGHRSVSWYQQTPGQGLQFLFEYFSETQRNKGNFPGRFSGRQFSNSRSEMNVSTLELGDSALYLCASRTSGTTDTQYFGPGTRLTVL.

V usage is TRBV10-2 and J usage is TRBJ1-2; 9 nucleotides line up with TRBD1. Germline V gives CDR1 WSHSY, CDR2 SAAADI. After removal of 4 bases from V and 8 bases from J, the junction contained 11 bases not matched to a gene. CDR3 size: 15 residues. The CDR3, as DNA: TGCGCCAGCAGTGCGACCACAGGGGGCCGACAGGGCTACACCTTC. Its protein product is CASSATTGGRQGYTF.

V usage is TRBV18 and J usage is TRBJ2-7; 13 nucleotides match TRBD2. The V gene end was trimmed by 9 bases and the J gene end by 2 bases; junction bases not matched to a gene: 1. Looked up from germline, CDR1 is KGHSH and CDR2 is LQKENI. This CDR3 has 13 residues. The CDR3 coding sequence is TGTGCCAGTGGACTAGCGGGAGCCTACGAGCAGTACTTC. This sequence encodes CASGLAGAYEQYF.

CDR3 amino acids: CASSESTVVQETQYF. CDR3 in DNA: TGTGCCAGCAGTGAATCAACAGTTGTCCAAGAGACCCAGTACTTC. This rearrangement joins TRBV25-1 to TRBJ2-5, with no clear D. V lost 1 base and J lost 1, with 10 bases in between. This CDR3 contains 15 residues. Germline CDR1 reads MGHDK; CDR2 reads SYGVNS.

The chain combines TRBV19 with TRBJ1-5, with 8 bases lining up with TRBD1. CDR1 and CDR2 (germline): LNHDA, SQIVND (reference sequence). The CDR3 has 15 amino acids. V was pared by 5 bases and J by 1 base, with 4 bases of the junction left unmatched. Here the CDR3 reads CASSYWTGSNQPQHF. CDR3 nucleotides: TGTGCCAGTAGTTACTGGACAGGGAGCAATCAGCCCCAGCATTTT.

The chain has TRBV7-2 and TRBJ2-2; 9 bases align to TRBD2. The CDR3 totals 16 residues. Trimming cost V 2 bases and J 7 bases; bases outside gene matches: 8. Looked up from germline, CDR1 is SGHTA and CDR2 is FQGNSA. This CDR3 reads CASSLSPSGTGGELFF. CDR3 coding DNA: TGTGCCAGCAGCTTATCCCCTAGCGGGACGGGCGGGGAGCTGTTTTTT.

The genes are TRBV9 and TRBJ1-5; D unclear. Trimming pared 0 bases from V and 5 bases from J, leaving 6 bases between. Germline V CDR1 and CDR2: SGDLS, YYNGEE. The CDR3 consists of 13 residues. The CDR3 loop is CASSVAQDQPQHF. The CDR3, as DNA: TGTGCCAGCAGCGTAGCACAAGATCAGCCCCAGCATTTT.

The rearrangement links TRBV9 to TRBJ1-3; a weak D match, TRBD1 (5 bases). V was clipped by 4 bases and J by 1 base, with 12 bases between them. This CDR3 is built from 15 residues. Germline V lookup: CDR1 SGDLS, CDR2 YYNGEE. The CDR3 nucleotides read TGTGCCAGCAGCCCCGGGGACTATTCTGGAAACACCATATATTTT. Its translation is CASSPGDYSGNTIYF.

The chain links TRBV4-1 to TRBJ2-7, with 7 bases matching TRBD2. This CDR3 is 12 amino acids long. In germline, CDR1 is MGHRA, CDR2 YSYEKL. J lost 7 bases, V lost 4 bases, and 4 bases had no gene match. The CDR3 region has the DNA TGCGCCAGCAGCCCCGCGGGAGATGAGCAGTACTTC. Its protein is CASSPAGDEQYF.

CDR3 amino acids: CASSTGASGETQYF. As DNA, the CDR3 is TGTGCCAGCTCGACAGGGGCATCGGGGGAGACCCAGTACTTC. This chain links TRBV11-2 with TRBJ2-5, with 8 bases fitting TRBD1. Germline values: CDR1 SGHAT, CDR2 FQNNGV. J was trimmed by 5 bases and V by 8 bases; bases with no gene match: 10. There are 14 residues in the CDR3.

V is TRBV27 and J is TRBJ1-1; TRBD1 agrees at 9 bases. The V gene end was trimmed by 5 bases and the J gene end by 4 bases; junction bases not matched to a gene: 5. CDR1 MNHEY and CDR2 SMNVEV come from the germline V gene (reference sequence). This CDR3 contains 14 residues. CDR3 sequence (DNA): TGTGCCAGCAGTCTACAGGGGGCTCCCACTGAAGCTTTCTTT. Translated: CASSLQGAPTEAFF.